This TCR beta chain was recorded in a study of T-cell reconstitution after alpha-beta-depleted transplantation in children. Regarding the study as a whole: Newly produced T cells mostly provided counts and TCRbeta diversity after one year, as hyperexpanded clones declined.

Unique molecular identifiers were incorporated during preparation of the TCRbeta library. TCRdb independently ran MiXCR on the PCR reads; one entry per CDR3 protein. The repertoire includes 200,000 to 250,000 distinct CDR3 sequences, roughly 8.3% of them detected once, and less than 40% sits in the top ten. This clonotype showed up many times. Its antigen is unidentified. Germline V gene sequence: CDR1 SGHDT, CDR2 YYEEEE. This CDR3 spans 12 amino acids. V dropped 3 bases and J dropped 3 bases, with 5 bases sitting between them. This clonotype was sampled from a male patient under 10 years old who had a stem cell transplant for acute myeloid leukemia, so the T cells may come from the graft donor. This chain connects TRBV5-6 to TRBJ2-3; D not resolved. Specimen: PBMCs, mostly from graft donor cells, collected 360 days after TCRalphabeta/CD19-depleted stem cell transplant. The CDR3 protein is CASSSLTDTQYF. The CDR3 nucleotides read TGTGCCAGCAGCTCCTTAACAGATACGCAGTATTTT.